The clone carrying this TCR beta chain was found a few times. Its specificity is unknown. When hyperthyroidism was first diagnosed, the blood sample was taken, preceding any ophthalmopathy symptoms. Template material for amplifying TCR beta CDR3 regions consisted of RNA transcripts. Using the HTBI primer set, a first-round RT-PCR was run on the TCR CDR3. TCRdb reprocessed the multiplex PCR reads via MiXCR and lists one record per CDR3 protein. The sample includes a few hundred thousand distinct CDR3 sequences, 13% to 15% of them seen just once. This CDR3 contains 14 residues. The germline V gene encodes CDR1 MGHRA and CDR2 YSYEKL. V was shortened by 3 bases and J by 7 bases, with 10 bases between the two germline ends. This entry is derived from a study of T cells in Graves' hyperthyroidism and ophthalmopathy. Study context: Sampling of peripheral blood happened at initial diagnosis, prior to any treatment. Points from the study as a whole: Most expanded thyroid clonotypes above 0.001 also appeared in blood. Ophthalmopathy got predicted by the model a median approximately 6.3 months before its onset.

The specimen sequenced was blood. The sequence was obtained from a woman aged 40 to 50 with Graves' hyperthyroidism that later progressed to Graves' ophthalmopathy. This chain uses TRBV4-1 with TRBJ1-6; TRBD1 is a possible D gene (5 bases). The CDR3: CASSQGTWNSPLHF. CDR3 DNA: TGCGCCAGCAGCCAGGGGACTTGGAATTCACCCCTCCACTTT.